This paragraph reports one T cell receptor (beta chain). The sample belongs to a study of blood T cell repertoires in COVID-19. For the study at large: Samples taken during acute and convalescent COVID-19 were collected in the United States, Italy and Spain.

V lost 0 bases to trimming and J lost 6 bases, with 9 bases between them. Germline-derived CDR1 and CDR2 are SGHRS and YFSETQ. The CDR3 is 13 residues long. As originally analysed: Amplification of reference gene primers provided the estimated nucleated cell counts. Generated by immunoSEQ multiplex PCR, the TCRdb table keeps only in-frame clones and is missing some. That table supplies the V and J calls and clone size; D and trimming were determined from the DNA. The data hold about 31,000 clones, with 90% to 95% observed a single time. The sequence was collected from a human donor in a cohort sampled during active COVID-19. Sequenced sample: peripheral blood. The chain combines TRBV5-1 with TRBJ1-2; weak D call: TRBD1 (6 bases). In DNA form, the CDR3 reads TGCGCCAGCAGCTTGGGGGGGCGAGATGGCTACACCTTC. Its translation: CASSLGGRDGYTF.